This is a list of T cell receptor beta chains from one sample in a study of T cell changes during pregnancy in multiple sclerosis. Assay: immunoSEQ multiplex PCR; the TCRdb copy retains only in-frame clones and omits some. The sample holds 29,000 or so clones, 80% to 90% seen once. The starting material was CD8+ T cells from peripheral blood mononuclear cells, obtained in the second trimester of pregnancy. Receptors originate from a female donor with multiple sclerosis, enrolled in a pregnancy study. The CDR3 runs from the conserved cysteine through the conserved F or W.

V: TRBV5-6; J: TRBJ1-1; CDR3: CASSFGTGGARLNTEAFF
V: TRBV5-4; J: TRBJ2-5; CDR3: CASSFSPGETQYF
V: TRBV19; J: TRBJ2-2; CDR3: CASILKREGSTGELFF
V: TRBV7-6; J: TRBJ2-5; CDR3: CASSPGGIGPQETQYF
V: TRBV11-3; J: TRBJ2-7; CDR3: CASSSSQGTYEQYF
V: TRBV18; J: TRBJ1-4; CDR3: CASSPPGTTNEKLFF
V: TRBV2; J: TRBJ2-7; CDR3: CASSATGSSYEQYF
V: TRBV2; J: TRBJ2-5; CDR3: CASRLPEGGQGTQYF
V: TRBV11-3; J: TRBJ2-3; CDR3: CATEGGGTGTSTDTQYF
V: TRBV4-3; J: TRBJ2-2; CDR3: CASSHSWGGTGELFF
V: TRBV10-2; J: TRBJ2-7; CDR3: CASIGPRTGFGYEQYF
V: TRBV18; J: TRBJ2-3; CDR3: CASSLAEGGTDTQYF
V: TRBV4-3; J: TRBJ1-5; CDR3: CASSQDRSRGLNQPQHF
V: TRBV27; J: TRBJ2-7; CDR3: CASSLLPSGTYEQYF
V: TRBV5-6; J: TRBJ1-4; CDR3: CASSLGSFNEKLFF
V: TRBV27; J: TRBJ2-3; CDR3: CASSHGLTSTDTQYF
V: TRBV9; J: TRBJ2-1; CDR3: CASSVATGEVEQFF
V: TRBV6-1; J: TRBJ2-2; CDR3: CASRPGLESGELFF
V: TRBV27; J: TRBJ2-1; CDR3: CASSFTSATYNEQFF
V: TRBV11-2; J: TRBJ1-1; CDR3: CASSLGGEEAFF
V: TRBV4-1; J: TRBJ1-1; CDR3: CASSQGGPLNTEAFF
V: TRBV29-1; J: TRBJ1-5; CDR3: CSPKGAGGSNQPQHF
V: TRBV19; J: TRBJ1-2; CDR3: CASSIGGQATYGYTF
V: TRBV5-4; J: TRBJ1-2; CDR3: CASSLNTGQNYGYTF
V: TRBV4-1; J: TRBJ1-2; CDR3: CASSQGPGVDYGYTF
V: TRBV7-8; J: TRBJ2-5; CDR3: CASSSLLAGGPGEETQYF
V: TRBV6-1; J: TRBJ1-2; CDR3: CASSDRGYGYTF
V: TRBV28; J: TRBJ2-5; CDR3: CASSPNPTRDQGETQYF
V: TRBV4-3; J: TRBJ1-2; CDR3: CASSPDRLAHYGYTF
V: TRBV27; J: TRBJ2-3; CDR3: CASSSGQISSTDTQYF
V: TRBV27; J: TRBJ1-1; CDR3: CASSLALGQGAFF
V: TRBV14; J: TRBJ2-7; CDR3: CASSQDPTSGSLPGEQYF
V: TRBV6-4; J: TRBJ2-3; CDR3: CASSELAGRTDTQYF
V: TRBV11-3; J: TRBJ1-1; CDR3: CASSRPDPGQGYRNTEAFF
V: TRBV28; J: TRBJ1-2; CDR3: CASLTGESNYGYTF
V: TRBV9; J: TRBJ2-7; CDR3: CASSVGELTYEQYF
V: TRBV19; J: TRBJ2-1; CDR3: CASSIGEGHNEQFF
V: TRBV18; J: TRBJ2-3; CDR3: CASSPRLAGGPPDTQYF
V: TRBV4-1; J: TRBJ1-4; CDR3: CASSQPSGGEEKLFF
V: TRBV9; J: TRBJ1-6; CDR3: CASSIQDRITYNSPLHF
V: TRBV5-6; J: TRBJ2-3; CDR3: CASSLKPSGGPHTQYF
V: TRBV7-6; J: TRBJ2-5; CDR3: CASSDRTGLQETQYF
V: TRBV29-1; J: NA; CDR3: CSVEWDRGLHEQYF
V: TRBV18; J: TRBJ1-5; CDR3: CASSQDRRALNQPQHF
V: TRBV5-1; J: TRBJ2-1; CDR3: CASSSPPSGRKYNEQFF